The 16 T cell receptor beta chains reported below all come from one sample, sequenced in a study of shared clonotypes between healthy human individuals. Sequencing was performed with immunoSEQ multiplex PCR; in TCRdb, only in-frame clones are kept and a portion is missing. In the table there are some 680,000 clones, approximately 73% of which are singletons. Sequencing input: memory CD4+ T cells sorted from blood. Regarding subset: CD45RA-negative fraction. The source is a woman between 25 and 40 years old in good health.

The chain combines TRBV29-1 with TRBJ2-2, with D possibly TRBD2 on 6 matching bases. The V and J ends lost 0 bases and 4 bases respectively, with 15 bases between them. This CDR3 contains 16 residues. CDR1 is SQVTM and CDR2 is ANQGSEA in the germline V gene. CDR3 protein: CSVEEGRRDRTGELFF. CDR3 DNA sequence: TGCAGCGTTGAAGAGGGCCGGCGGGACCGCACCGGGGAGCTGTTTTTT.

The chain has TRBV6-5 and TRBJ2-5, with 7 bases identical to TRBD2. The trim removed 6 bases at V and 5 bases at J, leaving 12 bases unmatched. In germline, CDR1 is MNHEY, CDR2 SVGAGI. CDR3 length: 15 amino acids. The DNA for the CDR3 is TGTGCCAGCAGCAAGGGACTATTTGAAATTGAGACCCAGTACTTC. It yields the protein CASSKGLFEIETQYF.

This clone was seen ten or more times. This sequence joins TRBV6-1 and TRBJ1-5; the match to TRBD1 covers 7 bases. The CDR3 sequence is 13 residues long. CDR1 and CDR2 (germline): MNHNS, SASEGT. V gave up 6 bases and J gave up 1 base; unmatched junction bases: 0. The CDR3 loop is CASRTGSNQPQHF. Here the CDR3 DNA reads TGTGCCAGCAGGACAGGGAGCAATCAGCCCCAGCATTTT.

The chain combines TRBV5-4 with TRBJ2-7; TRBD2 aligns across 13 bases. Unmatched junction bases numbered 4, after V lost 6 bases and J lost 1 base. CDR3 length: 15 amino acids. The germline V gene encodes CDR1 SGHNT and CDR2 YYREEE (reference sequence). The CDR3 sequence: CASNKGLAGSYEQYF. Here the CDR3 DNA reads TGTGCCAGCAACAAGGGACTAGCGGGATCCTACGAGCAGTACTTC.

Notes on this clone: Distinct nucleotide sequences in the sample also encode this CDR3. This chain connects TRBV27 to TRBJ1-2; D is possibly TRBD1 (5 bases). This CDR3 spans 13 amino acids. CDR1 and CDR2 from the germline V gene are MNHEY and SMNVEV (reference sequence). The V gene lost 3 bases and the J gene lost 2 bases, with 7 bases spanning the gap. This CDR3 is CASSLEGNYGYTF. The CDR3 bases are TGTGCCAGCAGTTTGGAGGGGAACTATGGCTACACCTTC.

This clone was recorded a few times. In DNA, the CDR3 is TGTGCCATCAGTGAGCGGGAGCCGGATGAGCAGTTCTTC. This encodes CAISEREPDEQFF. The chain links TRBV10-3 to TRBJ2-1, with D possibly matching TRBD2 (6 bases). The CDR3 consists of 13 residues. Germline V CDR1 and CDR2: ENHRY, SYGVKD. V shed 2 bases and J shed 8 bases, with 10 bases lying between them.

V gene TRBV28 combines with J gene TRBJ1-1, with 9 bases fitting TRBD1. CDR1 and CDR2 (germline): MDHEN, SYDVKM. This CDR3 spans 16 amino acids. Unmatched junction bases numbered 11, after V lost 6 bases and J lost 3 bases. CDR3 amino acids: CASRPAGQGRYTEAFF. The CDR3 nucleotides read TGTGCCAGCAGACCCGCGGGACAGGGCAGGTACACTGAAGCTTTCTTT.

The V and J genes are TRBV28 and TRBJ2-3; D may be TRBD1 (5 bases). Germline values: CDR1 MDHEN, CDR2 SYDVKM. The CDR3 consists of 15 residues. The ends were cut back, 5 bases at V and 3 bases at J, with 15 bases in the middle. DNA for the CDR3: TGTGCCAGCAGTGAGTCCGGCAGGGAAACAGATACGCAGTATTTT. It specifies CASSESGRETDTQYF.

Of note for this clone: The sample has other DNA sequences that encode this CDR3 too. The chain couples TRBV2 to TRBJ2-3, with 11 positions matching TRBD2. V lost 7 bases and J lost 3; bases outside the gene matches: 9. Germline V lookup: CDR1 SNHLY, CDR2 FYNNEI. The CDR3 contains 16 residues. CDR3 sequence: CASTPQLAGVTDTQYF. The CDR3 DNA reads TGTGCCAGCACCCCACAACTAGCGGGAGTAACAGATACGCAGTATTTT.

This chain joins TRBV15 and TRBJ1-1; no clear D gene. Germline loops: CDR1 LNHNV, CDR2 YYDKDF (reference sequence). This CDR3 region has 14 residues. V lost 2 bases and J lost 2, with 9 bases in between. The CDR3 protein is CATSRKGRNTEAFF. The CDR3 DNA sequence: TGTGCCACCAGCAGAAAGGGCCGCAACACTGAAGCTTTCTTT. The full variable domain, its missing parts supplied by reference TRBV15 and TRBJ1-1, is DAMVIQNPRYQVTQFGKPVTLSCSQTLNHNVMYWYQQKSSQAPKLLFHYYDKDFNNEADTPDNFQSRRPNTSFCFLDIRSPGLGDTAMYLCATSRKGRNTEAFFGQGTRLTVV.

This clone was detected only a few times. This chain connects TRBV28 to TRBJ1-5; TRBD1 matches 10 bases. The CDR3 loop spans 16 amino acids. Trimming at V came to 5 bases and at J to 5 bases, leaving 9 bases not matched to a gene. From germline, CDR1 is MDHEN and CDR2 SYDVKM. CDR3 in amino acids: CASSQPGQGTHQPQHF. CDR3 coding DNA: TGTGCCAGCAGTCAACCGGGACAGGGGACCCATCAGCCCCAGCATTTT.

The genes are TRBV6-6 and TRBJ1-1; the D is unclear. The CDR3 sequence is 12 residues long. Germline V gives CDR1 MNHNY, CDR2 SVGAGI (reference sequence). V lost 2 bases to trimming and J lost 5 bases, with 6 bases between them. CDR3 loop: CASSYAGTEAFF. The CDR3 DNA reads TGTGCCAGCAGTTACGCGGGGACTGAAGCTTTCTTT.

This clone was found once. This sequence joins TRBV6-6 and TRBJ2-2; D possibly corresponds to TRBD1 (5 bases). Germline CDR1 MNHNY, CDR2 SVGAGI (reference sequence). The V gene lost 3 bases and the J gene lost 7 bases, with 15 bases spanning the gap. The CDR3 spans 15 residues. The CDR3 DNA reads TGTGCCAGCAGTTATTTTCAGGGTTCTGGCGGGGAGCTGTTTTTT. This translates into CASSYFQGSGGELFF.

The V gene is TRBV4-1, the J gene TRBJ2-1; D not resolved. V lost 0 bases to trimming and J lost 4 bases, with 13 bases between them. Per the germline V gene, CDR1 is MGHRA and CDR2 is YSYEKL. CDR3 length: 16 amino acids. The CDR3 protein is CASSQDPARKYNEQFF. CDR3 nucleotide sequence: TGCGCCAGCAGCCAAGATCCGGCGAGGAAGTACAATGAGCAGTTCTTC.

This chain joins TRBV5-5 and TRBJ2-7; D perhaps matches TRBD1 (6 bases). Germline V lookup: CDR1 SGHKS, CDR2 YYEKEE (reference sequence). The CDR3 extends over 14 amino acids. Between the trimmed V and J ends, which lost 5 bases and 0 bases, there was a span of 12 bases. In nucleotides, the CDR3 is TGTGCCAGCAGGATCTTGGGGGCCTCCTACGAGCAGTACTTC. It yields the protein CASRILGASYEQYF.

The rearrangement links TRBV28 to TRBJ1-2; D perhaps matches TRBD1 (6 bases). The CDR3 length is 13 residues. Germline loops: CDR1 MDHEN, CDR2 SYDVKM. The V gene lost 5 bases and the J gene lost 11 bases, with 18 bases spanning the gap. The CDR3 here is CASSTSTGIEYTF. The CDR3 coding sequence is TGTGCCAGCAGTACCAGTACAGGGATTGAATACACCTTC.